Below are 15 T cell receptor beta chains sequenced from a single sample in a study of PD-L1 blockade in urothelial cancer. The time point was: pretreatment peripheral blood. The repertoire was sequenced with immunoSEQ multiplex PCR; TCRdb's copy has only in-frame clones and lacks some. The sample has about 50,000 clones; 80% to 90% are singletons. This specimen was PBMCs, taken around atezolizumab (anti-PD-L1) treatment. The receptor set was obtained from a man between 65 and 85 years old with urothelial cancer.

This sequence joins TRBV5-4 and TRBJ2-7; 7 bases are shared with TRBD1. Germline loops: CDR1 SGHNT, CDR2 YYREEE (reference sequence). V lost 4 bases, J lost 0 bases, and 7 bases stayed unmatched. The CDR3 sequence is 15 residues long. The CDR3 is CASSAGTASSYEQYF. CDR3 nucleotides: TGTGCCAGCAGCGCTGGGACAGCGAGCTCCTACGAGCAGTACTTC.

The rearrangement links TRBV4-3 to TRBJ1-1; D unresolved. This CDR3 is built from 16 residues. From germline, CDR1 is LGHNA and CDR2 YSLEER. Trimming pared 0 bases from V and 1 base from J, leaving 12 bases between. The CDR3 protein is CASSQDDFSSNTEAFF. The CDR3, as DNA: TGCGCCAGCAGCCAAGATGACTTTTCCTCGAACACTGAAGCTTTCTTT.

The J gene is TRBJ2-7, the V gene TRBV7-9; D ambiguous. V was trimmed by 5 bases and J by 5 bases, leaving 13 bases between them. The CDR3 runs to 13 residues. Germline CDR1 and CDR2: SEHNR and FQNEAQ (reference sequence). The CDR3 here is CASSPPGFHEQYF. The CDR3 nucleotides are TGTGCCAGCAGCCCCCCCGGGTTCCACGAGCAGTACTTC.

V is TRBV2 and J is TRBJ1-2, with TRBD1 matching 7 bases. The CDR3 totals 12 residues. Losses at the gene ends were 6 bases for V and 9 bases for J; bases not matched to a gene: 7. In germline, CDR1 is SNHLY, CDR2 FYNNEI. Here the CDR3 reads CASRGQASSYTF. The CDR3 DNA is TGTGCCAGCAGAGGACAGGCCTCTAGCTACACCTTC.

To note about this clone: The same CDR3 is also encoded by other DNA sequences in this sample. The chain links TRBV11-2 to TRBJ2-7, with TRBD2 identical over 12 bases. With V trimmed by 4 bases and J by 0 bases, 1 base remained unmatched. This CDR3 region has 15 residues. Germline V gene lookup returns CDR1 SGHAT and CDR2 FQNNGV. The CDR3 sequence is CASSSGLAGSYEQYF. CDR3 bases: TGTGCCAGCAGCTCGGGACTAGCGGGCTCCTACGAGCAGTACTTC.

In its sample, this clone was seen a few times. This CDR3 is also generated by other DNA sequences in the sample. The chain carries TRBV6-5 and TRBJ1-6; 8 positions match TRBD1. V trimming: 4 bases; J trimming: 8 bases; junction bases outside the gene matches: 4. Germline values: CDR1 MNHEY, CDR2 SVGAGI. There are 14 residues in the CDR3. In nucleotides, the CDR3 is TGTGCCAGCAGTTTAACAGGGGGACATTCACCCCTCCACTTT. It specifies CASSLTGGHSPLHF.

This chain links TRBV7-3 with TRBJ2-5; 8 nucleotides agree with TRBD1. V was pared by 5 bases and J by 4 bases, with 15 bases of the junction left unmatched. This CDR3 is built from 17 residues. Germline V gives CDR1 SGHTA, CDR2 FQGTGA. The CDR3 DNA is TGTGCCAGCAGCCAGAGGGCAGCCAGGACAGGGCCAGAGACCCAGTACTTC. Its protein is CASSQRAARTGPETQYF.

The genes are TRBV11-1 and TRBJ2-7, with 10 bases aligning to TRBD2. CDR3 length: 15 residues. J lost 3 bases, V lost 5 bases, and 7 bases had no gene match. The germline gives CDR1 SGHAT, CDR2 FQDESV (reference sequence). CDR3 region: CASSPGASGSYEQYF. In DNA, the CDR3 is TGTGCCAGCAGCCCCGGGGCTAGCGGGAGCTACGAGCAGTACTTC.

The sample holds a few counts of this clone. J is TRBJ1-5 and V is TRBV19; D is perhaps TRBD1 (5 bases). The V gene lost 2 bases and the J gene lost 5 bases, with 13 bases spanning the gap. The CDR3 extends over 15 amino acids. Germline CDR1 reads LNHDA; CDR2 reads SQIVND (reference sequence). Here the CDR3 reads CASSIPGFRDQPQHF. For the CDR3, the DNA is TGTGCCAGTAGTATACCAGGGTTTAGGGATCAGCCCCAGCATTTT. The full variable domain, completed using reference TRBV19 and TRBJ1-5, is DGGITQSPKYLFRKEGQNVTLSCEQNLNHDAMYWYRQDPGQGLRLIYYSQIVNDFQKGDIAEGYSVSREKKESFPLTVTSAQKNPTAFYLCASSIPGFRDQPQHFGDGTRLSIL.

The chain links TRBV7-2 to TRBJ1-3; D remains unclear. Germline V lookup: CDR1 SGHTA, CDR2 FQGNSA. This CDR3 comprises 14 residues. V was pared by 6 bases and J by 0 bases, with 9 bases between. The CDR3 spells CASRPRNSGNTIYF. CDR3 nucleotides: TGTGCCAGCAGGCCTAGAAACTCTGGAAACACCATATATTTT.

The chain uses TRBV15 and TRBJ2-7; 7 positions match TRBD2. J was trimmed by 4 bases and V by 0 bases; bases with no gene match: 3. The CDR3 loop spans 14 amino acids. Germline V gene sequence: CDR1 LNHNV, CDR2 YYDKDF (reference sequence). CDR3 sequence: CATSRDRGVYEQYF. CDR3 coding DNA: TGTGCCACCAGCAGAGATCGGGGGGTATACGAGCAGTACTTC.

The CDR3 here is CASSLSTGLGGYTF. The CDR3 coding sequence is TGCGCCAGCAGCTTAAGCACAGGGCTGGGGGGCTACACCTTC. The chain joins TRBV5-1 to TRBJ1-2; D is perhaps TRBD1 (6 bases). This CDR3 is built from 14 residues. CDR1 SGHRS and CDR2 YFSETQ come from the germline V gene. The germline V and J ends were trimmed by 2 bases and 8 bases, with 16 bases remaining between them.

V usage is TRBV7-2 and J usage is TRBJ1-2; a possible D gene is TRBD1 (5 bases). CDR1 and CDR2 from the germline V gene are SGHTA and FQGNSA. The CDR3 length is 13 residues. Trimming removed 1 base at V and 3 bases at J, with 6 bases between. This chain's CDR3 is CASSLDRHYGYTF. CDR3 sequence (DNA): TGTGCCAGCAGCTTAGACAGGCACTATGGCTACACCTTC.

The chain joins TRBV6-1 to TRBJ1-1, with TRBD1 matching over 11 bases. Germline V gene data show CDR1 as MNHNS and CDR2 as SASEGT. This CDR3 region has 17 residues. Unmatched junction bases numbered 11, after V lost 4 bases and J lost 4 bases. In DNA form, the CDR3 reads TGTGCCAGCAGTGTGGGGACAGGGGGAATCGTTGGCACTGAAGCTTTCTTT. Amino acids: CASSVGTGGIVGTEAFF.

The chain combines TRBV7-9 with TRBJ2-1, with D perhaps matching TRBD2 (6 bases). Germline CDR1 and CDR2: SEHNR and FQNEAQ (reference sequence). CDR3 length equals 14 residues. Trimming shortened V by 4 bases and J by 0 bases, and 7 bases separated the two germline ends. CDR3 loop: CASSYGGSYNEQFF. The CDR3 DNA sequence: TGTGCCAGCAGCTACGGGGGCTCCTACAATGAGCAGTTCTTC.